The rows below give T cell receptor beta chains drawn from one sample of a study of OX40 agonist ivuxolimab in advanced cancers. The assay was immunoSEQ multiplex PCR, and TCRdb's table has in-frame clones only and misses some. This table holds tens of thousands of clones, 90% to 95% found once. Sequences were derived from CD4+ or CD8+ T cells sorted from blood, sampled in a trial of the OX40 agonist ivuxolimab. The receptors here all came from an adult with an advanced solid tumor such as melanoma, head and neck, liver or kidney cancer. Each CDR3 is given with its conserved first and last residue. Fields, in order: V gene, J gene, clone size, D gene, CDR3 DNA, CDR3 protein. The D gene is left open where the match is weak. Size is omitted from some rows. Given values are once, few, many or a class for expanded clones.

>TRBV19|TRBJ1-2|-|-
TGTGCCAGTAGTATGGGACCGCGCTTTGGCTACACCTTC
CASSMGPRFGYTF
>TRBV9|TRBJ2-2|-|-
TGTGCCAGCAGCCTCCACCCAGGGACCGGCACCGGGGAGCTGTTTTTT
CASSLHPGTGTGELFF
>TRBV7-7|TRBJ2-5|-|-
TGTGCTAGCCAAGCTTCGGGTCAAGAGACCCAGTACTTC
CASQASGQETQYF
>TRBV7-2|TRBJ2-2|-|-
TGTGCCAGCAGCTTAGTATTCGCCGGGGCCGGGGAGCTGTTTTTT
CASSLVFAGAGELFF
>TRBV9|TRBJ1-3|-|-
TGTGCCTCACGAGGGGCCTCTGGAAACACCATATATTTT
CASRGASGNTIYF
>TRBV28|TRBJ2-7|-|-
TGTGCCAGCAGCCCAACAGGGCTCTCCTACGAGCAGTACTTC
CASSPTGLSYEQYF
>TRBV7-3|TRBJ2-2|-|-
TGTGCCAGCAGCCAAAGGGGGAACACCGGGGAGCTGTTTTTT
CASSQRGNTGELFF
>TRBV7-9|TRBJ1-2|-|-
TGTGCCAGCAGCTCCCAGGGTATCGGCTACACCTTC
CASSSQGIGYTF
>TRBV7-2|TRBJ2-5|-|-
TGTGCCAGCGGCTGGGGAGCAGGGAGTGAGACCCAGTACTTC
CASGWGAGSETQYF
>TRBV11-3|TRBJ2-7|-|-
TGTGCCAGCAGCTCCCAAGGACGTGCTTCCTACGAGCAGTACTTC
CASSSQGRASYEQYF
>TRBV5-4|TRBJ2-3|-|TRBD1
TGTGCCAGCAGCCTGGACAGGGTAGGAGATACGCAGTATTTT
CASSLDRVGDTQYF
>TRBV7-9|TRBJ2-7|few|-
TGTGCCAGCAGCCCTCCCTCTGGGACCTACGAGCAGTACTTC
CASSPPSGTYEQYF
>TRBV18|TRBJ2-1|-|TRBD1
TGTGCCAGCTCACCACCGGGACAGCTGGGGCAGTTCTTC
CASSPPGQLGQFF
>TRBV7-9|TRBJ2-3|-|TRBD2
TGTGCCAGCAGCTTAGTGCTAGCGGGGAGCACAGATACGCAGTATTTT
CASSLVLAGSTDTQYF
>TRBV5-1|TRBJ2-1|-|-
TGCGCCAGCAGCTTGGCCGTGGGACAAAGTAAATTCTTC
CASSLAVGQSKFF
>TRBV28|TRBJ1-3|-|TRBD1
TGTGCCAGCAGTCTTGGACAGGGATCAGGAAACACCATATATTTT
CASSLGQGSGNTIYF